The 6 T cell receptor beta chains below all came from one sample that was sequenced in a study of blood T cells in healthy people across ages. Through a sample-barcoded 5' primer and a J-beta primer mix, a second PCR was run for 7 to 11 cycles. One entry per CDR3 protein, called by TCRdb with MiXCR from the 5' RACE reads. The profile covers hundreds of thousands of distinct CDR3 sequences, with roughly 47% appearing a single time and less than 25% taken by the ten largest. The sequenced sample consisted of blood. The source of these receptors is a woman aged 55-69 years in good health.

This clonotype was counted only a few times. The chain employs TRBV2 and TRBJ2-5; 7 nucleotides line up with TRBD2. The CDR3 has 17 residues. From germline, CDR1 is SNHLY and CDR2 FYNNEI. The V gene end was trimmed by 6 bases and the J gene end by 5 bases; junction bases not matched to a gene: 18. The CDR3 DNA follows: TGTGCCAGCAGCCCTCCGGGACTACCTACCCATCGGGAGACCCAGTACTTC. Protein product: CASSPPGLPTHRETQYF.

The chain has TRBV6-2 or TRBV6-3 and TRBJ1-1, with TRBD1 matching over 8 bases. With 7 bases clipped from V and 5 bases from J, the junction kept 9 bases outside the gene matches. CDR3 length equals 14 residues. Per the germline V gene, CDR1 is MNHEY and CDR2 is SVGEGT. The CDR3 nucleotides are TGTGCCAGCAAACCCCCGGGACAGGAGACTGAAGCTTTCTTT. This sequence encodes CASKPPGQETEAFF.

There are many counts of this clonotype. The gene calls are TRBV29-1 and TRBJ2-5; D possibly corresponds to TRBD2 (6 bases). This CDR3 contains 13 residues. CDR1 is SQVTM and CDR2 is ANQGSEA in the germline V gene. The germline V and J ends were trimmed by 3 bases and 3 bases, with 11 bases remaining between them. As DNA, the CDR3 is TGCAGCGTTGAGGGTAGCGGAGAAGAGACCCAGTACTTC. Translated: CSVEGSGEETQYF.

The gene calls are TRBV20-1 and TRBJ2-4, with 14 bases that match TRBD2. The DNA end is a closer match to TRBJ2-7, so the J assignment may be wrong. Germline V gives CDR1 DFQATT, CDR2 SNEGSKA (reference sequence). The CDR3 length is 16 residues. The CDR3 sequence is CSARPGTSGGLYEQYF. Here the CDR3 DNA reads TGCAGTGCTAGACCCGGGACTAGCGGGGGCCTTTACGAGCAGTACTTC.

This sequence joins TRBV4-1 and TRBJ2-7, with no clear D. Trimming removed 0 bases at V and 4 bases at J, with 13 bases between. This CDR3 region has 15 residues. Germline loops: CDR1 MGHRA, CDR2 YSYEKL. The CDR3 protein is CASSQEAQPKYEQYF. The DNA for the CDR3 is TGCGCCAGCAGCCAAGAGGCGCAACCGAAGTACGAGCAGTACTTC.

In nucleotides, the CDR3 is TGCAGTGCTAGAGTTCAGGGAACCAATTCACCCCTCCACTTT. This encodes CSARVQGTNSPLHF. The chain recombines TRBV20-1 with TRBJ1-6; TRBD1 is a possible D gene (5 bases). The germline CDR1 and CDR2 sequences are DFQATT and SNEGSKA (reference sequence). V was pared by 1 base and J by 7 bases, with 11 bases between. The CDR3 is 14 amino acids.